These T cell receptor beta chains were read from a single sample in a study of regulatory and conventional T cells in RAG deficiency. Using immunoSEQ multiplex PCR, the repertoire was profiled, and TCRdb retains in-frame clones only, with some absent. The sample carries roughly 13,000 clones, 85% to 95% recorded once. This sample was also put to use in a study of regulatory T cells.

The sequenced material came from CD4+ effector T cells sorted from blood. The receptors were gathered from a human donor in good health. CDR3s include the opening cysteine and the closing phenylalanine or tryptophan. Each record gives: CDR3 length, J gene, D gene, V gene, clone size, CDR3 protein, CDR3 DNA. The D gene is left open where the match is weak. Only part of the rows carry a size: once, few, many, or a class if the clone is expanded.

len: 15; j_gene: TRBJ2-7; d_gene: .; v_gene: TRBV6-1; abundance: .; CDR3aa: CASMRGEANSYEQYF; CDR3nt: TGTGCCAGCATGAGGGGCGAGGCCAATTCCTACGAGCAGTACTTC
len: 15; j_gene: TRBJ1-5; d_gene: TRBD1; v_gene: TRBV19; abundance: .; CDR3aa: CASSADRGGNQPQHF; CDR3nt: TGTGCCAGTAGTGCCGACAGGGGCGGCAATCAGCCCCAGCATTTT
len: 14; j_gene: TRBJ2-2; d_gene: .; v_gene: TRBV19; abundance: .; CDR3aa: CASNRAANTGELFF; CDR3nt: TGTGCCAGTAACAGGGCAGCGAACACCGGGGAGCTGTTTTTT
len: 15; j_gene: TRBJ2-2; d_gene: TRBD1; v_gene: TRBV5-1; abundance: .; CDR3aa: CASSLDGTGAGELFF; CDR3nt: TGCGCCAGCAGCTTGGATGGGACAGGGGCCGGGGAGCTGTTTTTT
len: 13; j_gene: TRBJ2-7; d_gene: .; v_gene: TRBV27; abundance: .; CDR3aa: CASSFRGSYEQYF; CDR3nt: TGTGCCAGCAGTTTCCGGGGATCCTACGAGCAGTACTTC
len: 15; j_gene: TRBJ1-5; d_gene: TRBD1; v_gene: TRBV6-1; abundance: .; CDR3aa: CASSGMTGGGQPQHF; CDR3nt: TGTGCCAGCAGTGGGATGACAGGGGGAGGTCAGCCCCAGCATTTT
len: 16; j_gene: TRBJ1-3; d_gene: .; v_gene: TRBV23-1; abundance: .; CDR3aa: CASSPGSHYSGNTIYF; CDR3nt: TGCGCCAGCAGTCCTGGCAGCCACTACTCTGGAAACACCATATATTTT
len: 14; j_gene: TRBJ2-2; d_gene: .; v_gene: TRBV5-1; abundance: once; CDR3aa: CASSLVQTTGELFF; CDR3nt: TGCGCCAGCAGCTTGGTTCAGACCACCGGGGAGCTGTTTTTT
len: 14; j_gene: TRBJ1-5; d_gene: TRBD1; v_gene: TRBV30; abundance: .; CDR3aa: CAWSDQGAHQPQHF; CDR3nt: TGTGCCTGGAGTGATCAGGGGGCTCATCAGCCCCAGCATTTT
len: 14; j_gene: TRBJ1-2; d_gene: TRBD1; v_gene: TRBV5-6; abundance: .; CDR3aa: CASSLGDRSYGYTF; CDR3nt: TGTGCCAGCAGCTTGGGGGACAGGTCCTATGGCTACACCTTC
len: 12; j_gene: TRBJ1-2; d_gene: .; v_gene: TRBV29-1; abundance: once; CDR3aa: CSVAGQLYGYTF; CDR3nt: TGCAGCGTTGCCGGACAGCTCTATGGCTACACCTTC
len: 14; j_gene: TRBJ2-7; d_gene: .; v_gene: TRBV5-6; abundance: .; CDR3aa: CASRRRIGHYEQYF; CDR3nt: TGTGCCAGCCGCCGTCGTATAGGACACTACGAGCAGTACTTC
len: 15; j_gene: TRBJ1-2; d_gene: .; v_gene: TRBV5-1; abundance: .; CDR3aa: CASSPQGPTLYGYTF; CDR3nt: TGCGCCAGCAGCCCTCAGGGACCCACTCTCTATGGCTACACCTTC